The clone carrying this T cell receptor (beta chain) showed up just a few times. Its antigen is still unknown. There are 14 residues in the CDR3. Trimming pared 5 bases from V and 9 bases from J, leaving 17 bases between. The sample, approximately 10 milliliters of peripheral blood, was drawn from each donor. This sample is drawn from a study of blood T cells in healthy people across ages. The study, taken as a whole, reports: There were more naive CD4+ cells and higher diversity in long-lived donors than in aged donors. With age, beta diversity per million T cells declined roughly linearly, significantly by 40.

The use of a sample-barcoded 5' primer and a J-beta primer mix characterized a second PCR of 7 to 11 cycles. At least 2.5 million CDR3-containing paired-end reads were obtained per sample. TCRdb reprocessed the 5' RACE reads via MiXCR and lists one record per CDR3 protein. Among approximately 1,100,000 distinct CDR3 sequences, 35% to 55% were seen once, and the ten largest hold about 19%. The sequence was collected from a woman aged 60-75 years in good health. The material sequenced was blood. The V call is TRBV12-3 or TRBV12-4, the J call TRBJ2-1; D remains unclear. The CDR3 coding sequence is TGTGCCAGCAGTGCACAACAGAGGAGAACTGAGCAGTTCTTC. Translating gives CASSAQQRRTEQFF.